The clone carrying this T cell receptor beta chain was found once. Per germline, CDR1 SQVTM and CDR2 ANQGSEA. There are 14 residues in the CDR3. Trimming removed 6 bases from V and 0 bases from J, with 12 bases in between. The sample is drawn from a study of blood T cell repertoires in COVID-19. Study-wide background: Spain, Italy and the United States supplied samples that represented acute and convalescent COVID-19.

Authors' processing steps: Amplified reference gene primers provided the basis for estimating nucleated cell counts. Produced via immunoSEQ multiplex PCR; TCRdb's table is partial and in-frame only. V, J and clone size were drawn from that table, and D and trimming were deduced from the DNA. The table lists roughly 120,000 clones, more than 85% of them singletons, with approximately 2% in the top ten. The Seattle patients joined while their infection was active and were tracked longitudinally afterward. Material: peripheral blood. The receptor was derived from a man in his forties or fifties with COVID-19, enrolled during active disease. The chain has TRBV29-1 and TRBJ2-1; D possibly corresponds to TRBD1 (5 bases). CDR3 in DNA: TGCAGCGTCCAGACAGCCAGCTCCTACAATGAGCAGTTCTTC. It translates to CSVQTASSYNEQFF.